The rows below give T cell receptor beta chains drawn from one sample of a study of graft-versus-host responses after intestinal transplantation. Produced via immunoSEQ multiplex PCR; TCRdb's table is partial and in-frame only. The sample has about 64,000 clones; roughly 92% are singletons. The sample here was bone marrow, taken 734 days after intestinal transplantation. Receptors originate from a human patient who received an intestinal transplant, so some T cells may come from the graft donor. Both conserved end residues are part of each CDR3. The D gene is left open where the match is weak. Clone size appears in some rows only: once, few, many, or a class for an expanded clone.

clone size	V gene	J gene	D gene	CDR3 length	CDR3 DNA	CDR3 protein
once	TRBV19	TRBJ1-2	.	14	TGTGCCAGTAGGTCGCTGACAGGCGGCTATGGCTACACCTTC	CASRSLTGGYGYTF
.	TRBV10-1	TRBJ1-1	.	13	TGCGCCAGCAGTGAGCAGGGGAACACTGAAGCTTTCTTT	CASSEQGNTEAFF
once	TRBV29-1	TRBJ1-2	.	14	TGCAGCGTTGAAGGGGGACCCAAAATCTATGGCTACACCTTC	CSVEGGPKIYGYTF
few	TRBV7-2	TRBJ1-1	.	12	TGTGCCAGCAGCTTAAGACACACTGAAGCTTTCTTT	CASSLRHTEAFF
.	TRBV7-6	TRBJ1-1	TRBD1	18	TGTGCCAGCAGCTTGTGGCCACAGGGGGCGAAGGGGAACACTGAAGCTTTCTTT	CASSLWPQGAKGNTEAFF
.	TRBV25-1	TRBJ1-1	.	13	TGTGCCAGCAGTGAATTAGTGGGGACTGAAGCTTTCTTT	CASSELVGTEAFF
once	TRBV19	TRBJ2-5	TRBD2	14	TGTGCCAGTAGTATCGGGGGGTCCCAAGAGACCCAGTACTTC	CASSIGGSQETQYF
.	TRBV5-1	TRBJ2-1	.	18	TGCGCCAGCAGCTTGGCCAGCGCCGGCGCCTGGGTCTTCAATGAGCAGTTCTTC	CASSLASAGAWVFNEQFF
.	TRBV9	TRBJ1-2	.	14	TGTGCCAGCAGCCCCAGCGGGGGGAGGGCGGGCTACACCTTC	CASSPSGGRAGYTF
.	TRBV2	TRBJ1-2	.	13	TGTGCCAGCAGGGGGGACCCAGGGTACCGCTACACCTTC	CASRGDPGYRYTF
.	TRBV2	TRBJ1-4	TRBD1	14	TGTGCCAGCAGAACCGGGACAGGAAATGAAAAACTGTTTTTT	CASRTGTGNEKLFF
.	TRBV4-1	TRBJ2-3	.	12	TGCGCCAGCGGTCCAGGTTCAGATACGCAGTATTTT	CASGPGSDTQYF
.	TRBV10-3	TRBJ2-3	TRBD2	13	TGTGCCATCAATGGCGGGGGGGACCGTACGCAGTATTTT	CAINGGGDRTQYF
.	TRBV6-4	TRBJ2-3	TRBD2	14	TGTGCCAGCAGTGTAGCGGGAGGGCAAGATACGCAGTATTTT	CASSVAGGQDTQYF
once	TRBV5-1	TRBJ1-1	.	12	TGCGCCAGCAGATCGGAATGGGCTGAAGCTTTCTTT	CASRSEWAEAFF
.	TRBV30	TRBJ2-3	.	15	TGTGCCTGGAGTTCAGCAGGGACTAGCACAGATACGCAGTATTTT	CAWSSAGTSTDTQYF
few	TRBV11-2	TRBJ1-1	.	14	TGTGCCAGCAGCTTAGAAGGACGGCGGATAGAGCATTTCTTT	CASSLEGRRIEHFF
few	TRBV5-1	TRBJ2-2	.	13	TGCGCCAGCAGCCCGGGGGACACCGGGGAGCTGTTTTTT	CASSPGDTGELFF
once	TRBV7-9	TRBJ2-7	.	13	TGTGCCGGAGGGGGACAAGGGGCCTACGAGCAGCACTTC	CAGGGQGAYEQHF
.	TRBV13	TRBJ2-1	.	14	TGTGCCAGCAGCTTCCCCTTTGACCGGGATGAGCAGTTCTTC	CASSFPFDRDEQFF
.	TRBV9	TRBJ2-1	TRBD1	18	TGTGCCAGCAGCGTAGGTAAAGGGGCAGGGGGCCTCTACAATGAGCAGTTCTTC	CASSVGKGAGGLYNEQFF
.	TRBV2	TRBJ2-5	TRBD2	16	TGTGCCAGCAGGAGCGGGGGCGGTAGCACGAAAGAGACCCAGTACTTC	CASRSGGGSTKETQYF
.	TRBV4-1	TRBJ2-7	.	14	TGCGCCAGCAGCCAATTAGAAGGGGTCTACGAGCAGTACTTC	CASSQLEGVYEQYF
.	TRBV10-3	TRBJ2-3	.	13	TGTGCCATCAGTGTAGGGGTCACAGATACGCAGTATTTT	CAISVGVTDTQYF
few	TRBV7-6	TRBJ2-1	.	12	TGTGCCAGCAGCGCCCACCCCAGTGAGCAGTTCTTC	CASSAHPSEQFF
.	TRBV6-5	TRBJ2-7	.	13	TGTGCCAGCAGCTACGCTATTACCTACGAGCAGTACTTC	CASSYAITYEQYF
.	TRBV11-2	TRBJ2-1	TRBD1	12	TGTGCCAGCAGCTCAAACAGGGGAAAGCAGTTCTTC	CASSSNRGKQFF
.	TRBV4-1	TRBJ1-1	.	13	TGCGCCAGCAGCTACGAAGTCGGAGGTGAAGCTTTCTTT	CASSYEVGGEAFF
.	TRBV5-5	TRBJ2-3	.	14	TGTGCCAGCAGACTTGACAGTTCCACAGATACGCAGTATTTT	CASRLDSSTDTQYF
.	TRBV4-1	TRBJ2-3	.	14	TGCGCCAGCAGCCAAGTAGGCTCGCTCGAAACGCAGTATTTT	CASSQVGSLETQYF
once	TRBV19	TRBJ2-7	.	13	TGTGCCAGTAGTATGGACGGCACCTACGAGCAGTACTTC	CASSMDGTYEQYF
.	TRBV10-3	TRBJ2-3	.	13	TGTGCCATCAGGGACTCAGGGGCAGATACGCAGTATTTT	CAIRDSGADTQYF
.	TRBV7-6	TRBJ2-7	.	14	TGTGCCAGCAGCCCCGTGACCGAGCAGGGCGAGCAGTACTTC	CASSPVTEQGEQYF
.	TRBV7-2	TRBJ1-3	TRBD1	19	TGTGCCAGCAGCCTACACCCAGCAGGGGGCGCGACGAGTGGAAACACCATATATTTT	CASSLHPAGGATSGNTIYF
.	TRBV6-5	TRBJ2-1	.	14	TGTGCCAGCAGTTATCTCTCTGCAGGATTCGAGCAGTTCTTC	CASSYLSAGFEQFF
.	TRBV19	TRBJ1-5	.	17	TGTGCCAGTAGTCCCCAGGGCCTCCTAGGGTCAATTCAGCCCCAGCATTTT	CASSPQGLLGSIQPQHF
.	TRBV6-1	TRBJ1-2	.	17	TGTGCCAGCAGTGAAGCGCTAGGTTGGGTTACTGACTATGGCTACACCTTC	CASSEALGWVTDYGYTF
.	TRBV5-4	TRBJ1-3	.	14	TGTGCCAGCAGTTTTTGGGGCGTCGGAAACACCATATATTTT	CASSFWGVGNTIYF
.	TRBV6-5	TRBJ1-1	.	13	TGTGCCAGCACCCGACGTTCCCGGGGTGAAGCTTTCTTT	CASTRRSRGEAFF
.	TRBV27	TRBJ1-1	.	13	TGTGCCAGCAGTTTTTTAGGGGTTGAGGAAGCTTTCTTT	CASSFLGVEEAFF
few	TRBV27	TRBJ2-1	.	14	TGTGCCAGCAGTTTGGGTCCGGAGGGGAATGAGCAGTTCTTC	CASSLGPEGNEQFF
.	TRBV28	TRBJ1-2	.	10	TGTGCCAGCAGCTACTATGGCTACACCTTC	CASSYYGYTF
once	TRBV6-5	TRBJ1-6	TRBD1	14	TGTGCCAGCAGTTATACAGGGGGCAATTCACCCCTCCACTTT	CASSYTGGNSPLHF
.	TRBV4-1	TRBJ2-7	TRBD1	14	TGCGCCAGCAGCCAACCACAGGGGGCTTACGAGCAGTACTTC	CASSQPQGAYEQYF
.	TRBV18	TRBJ2-7	.	14	TGTGCCAGCTCCCAAGGCAGGGGGGTGGACGAGCAGTACTTC	CASSQGRGVDEQYF
.	TRBV10-3	TRBJ2-7	TRBD1	13	TGTGCCATCAGCCGGGACAGGGAGTACGAGCAGTACTTC	CAISRDREYEQYF
.	TRBV20-1	TRBJ2-6	.	11	TGCGGGGCGGCAGGGGCCAACGTCCTGACTTTC	CGAAGANVLTF
once	TRBV27	TRBJ1-2	TRBD1	13	TGTGCCAGCAGTCTAACAGGGGGCTATGGCTACACCTTC	CASSLTGGYGYTF
once	TRBV7-2	TRBJ1-4	.	15	TGTGCCAGCAGCTTAGATCAGGGAGCTAATGAAAAACTGTTTTTT	CASSLDQGANEKLFF
.	TRBV9	TRBJ1-1	.	13	TGTGCCAGCAGCGTGGGTACCAGCACTGAAGCTTTCTTT	CASSVGTSTEAFF
once	TRBV2	TRBJ1-4	TRBD1	14	TGTGCCAGCAGTGACTGGGACAGGGGTGAAAAACTGTTTTTT	CASSDWDRGEKLFF